The next 18 T cell receptor beta chains were all read from a single sample in a study of blood T cell repertoires in COVID-19 (TCRdb year 2020). The library was generated by the immunoSEQ multiplex PCR assay. TCRdb provides this immuneACCESS table in a form limited to in-frame rearrangements. Some clones are lacking; in checked studies, under half of them reflect an unresolved V gene, and why the rest are absent is not known. This sample has 47,000 or so clones in its table, and 65% to 90% of those were observed once. The ten top clones hold approximately 20% of the sample. Sample: peripheral blood. These receptors were collected from an elderly woman with COVID-19, enrolled during active disease.

This clone appeared a few times. The V call is TRBV29-1, the J call TRBJ1-1, with a possible D match to TRBD1 (5 bases). V lost 7 bases and J 1 base, leaving 10 bases between the germline ends. Per the germline V gene, CDR1 is SQVTM and CDR2 is ANQGSEA. CDR3 length equals 12 residues. DNA of the CDR3: TGCAGCGCCCGACAGACGAACACTGAAGCTTTCTTT. This translates into CSARQTNTEAFF. Supplemented by reference TRBV29-1 and TRBJ1-1, the full variable domain reads SAVISQKPSRDICQRGTSLTIQCQVDSQVTMMFWYRQQPGQSLTLIATANQGSEATYESGFVIDKFPISRPNLTFSTLTVSNMSPEDSSIYLCSARQTNTEAFFGQGTRLTVV.

This clone has only a few counts. The chain recombines TRBV28 with TRBJ2-1; TRBD1 might be the D (6 bases). The V end was cut by 5 bases, the J end by 9 bases, with 8 bases between. Germline CDR1 MDHEN, CDR2 SYDVKM. The CDR3 length is 11 residues. CDR3 region: CASSTGFEQFF. The CDR3 DNA reads TGTGCCAGCAGTACAGGGTTTGAGCAGTTCTTC.

The V and J genes are TRBV19 and TRBJ1-6, with TRBD1 matching 8 bases. The CDR3 extends over 14 amino acids. The junction had 4 bases not matched to a gene; V was cut back by 7 bases and J by 5 bases. Looked up from germline, CDR1 is LNHDA and CDR2 is SQIVND (reference sequence). The DNA of the CDR3 is TGTGCCAGTACCCGGACAGGGAATAATTCACCCCTCCACTTT. This gives the protein CASTRTGNNSPLHF.

This sequence joins TRBV2 and TRBJ2-6, with a possible D match to TRBD1 (5 bases). Trimming stripped 6 bases from V and 0 bases from J, with 12 bases between. Germline V CDR1 and CDR2: SNHLY, FYNNEI. CDR3 length: 16 amino acids. The CDR3 sequence: CASRPTGFSGANVLTF. CDR3 nucleotide sequence: TGTGCCAGCAGGCCCACAGGATTCTCTGGGGCCAACGTCCTGACTTTC.

The chain recombines TRBV2 with TRBJ2-3; D uncertain. The germline V gene has CDR1 SNHLY and CDR2 FYNNEI. The CDR3 is 12 amino acids. Trimming left V 2 bases short and J 6 bases short, with 6 bases between. The CDR3 DNA sequence: TGTGCCAGCAGTGAACTATCGGATACGCAGTATTTT. As protein: CASSELSDTQYF.

CDR3 sequence reads: CASSLTGQGTAEQYF. The CDR3 coding sequence is TGTGCCAGCAGCTTAACGGGACAGGGGACCGCCGAGCAGTACTTC. The genes are TRBV7-3 and TRBJ2-7; 10 nucleotides line up with TRBD1. V lost 0 bases, J lost 6 bases, and 5 bases stayed unmatched. This CDR3 has 15 residues. Per the germline V gene, CDR1 is SGHTA and CDR2 is FQGTGA.

The V gene is TRBV7-9, the J gene TRBJ2-1; TRBD1 aligns across 8 bases. The V and J ends lost 7 bases and 7 bases, in that order; junction bases with no gene match: 15. This CDR3 contains 16 residues. From germline, CDR1 is SEHNR and CDR2 FQNEAQ (reference sequence). The CDR3 sequence: CASTPGGGTGRNEQFF. In DNA form, the CDR3 reads TGTGCCAGCACCCCTGGGGGCGGGACAGGCAGAAATGAGCAGTTCTTC.

This clone has a single count. The chain links TRBV5-6 to TRBJ2-1; D perhaps matches TRBD2 (5 bases). The germline gives CDR1 SGHDT, CDR2 YYEEEE. The CDR3 contains 14 residues. V shed 2 bases and J shed 7 bases, with 13 bases lying between them. The DNA of the CDR3 is TGTGCCAGCAGCTTCTACGCGGGTTCGAATGAGCAGTTCTTC. It codes for CASSFYAGSNEQFF.

The V and J genes are TRBV2 and TRBJ2-1, with 7 nucleotides matching TRBD1. The V gene's germline CDR1 is SNHLY and CDR2 FYNNEI. Trimming cost V 4 bases and J 10 bases; bases outside gene matches: 7. CDR3 length equals 13 residues. CDR3 loop: CASSATGVGEQFF. The CDR3 DNA is TGTGCCAGCAGTGCTACAGGGGTAGGGGAGCAGTTCTTC.

V and J are TRBV9 and TRBJ2-7; D perhaps matches TRBD1 (6 bases). Germline values: CDR1 SGDLS, CDR2 YYNGEE. The V end lost 2 bases, the J end lost 3 bases, and 9 bases lay between the germline ends. CDR3 length: 13 residues. The CDR3: CASSVWDNYEQYF. For the CDR3, the DNA is TGTGCCAGCAGCGTGTGGGACAACTACGAGCAGTACTTC.

This clone was recorded once. V and J are TRBV7-3 and TRBJ2-3, with D possibly TRBD1 on 6 matching bases. The V end was cut by 5 bases, the J end by 1 base, with 19 bases between. The CDR3 length is 17 residues. Germline assignment: CDR1 SGHTA and CDR2 FQGTGA. The CDR3 DNA follows: TGTGCCAGCAGCCTAGCAGGTCAGGGGCATGGCACAGATACGCAGTATTTT. This codes for CASSLAGQGHGTDTQYF.

This clone appeared once. V gene TRBV2 combines with J gene TRBJ1-1; TRBD1 matches 7 bases. This CDR3 spans 13 amino acids. J was trimmed by 4 bases and V by 6 bases; bases with no gene match: 5. The germline V gene has CDR1 SNHLY and CDR2 FYNNEI. This chain's CDR3 is CASSRQGVTEAFF. For the CDR3, the DNA is TGTGCCAGCAGCCGACAGGGAGTCACTGAAGCTTTCTTT.

This chain links TRBV2 with TRBJ2-2, with 9 bases that match TRBD1. Germline V lookup: CDR1 SNHLY, CDR2 FYNNEI. V was clipped by 5 bases and J by 7 bases; unmatched bases: 8. CDR3 length: 15 amino acids. The CDR3 nucleotides read TGTGCCAGCAGTCCGGGACAGGGTTGGGGCGGGGAGCTGTTTTTT. Its translation is CASSPGQGWGGELFF.

The rearrangement joins TRBV7-3 to TRBJ1-2; 9 bases line up with TRBD1. Germline CDR1 and CDR2: SGHTA and FQGTGA. V lost 0 bases, J lost 2 bases, and 10 bases stayed unmatched. The CDR3 loop spans 18 amino acids. CDR3: CASSLTGSGTGINYGYTF. The CDR3 bases are TGTGCCAGCAGCTTAACGGGATCCGGGACAGGGATAAACTATGGCTACACCTTC.

J is TRBJ1-5 and V is TRBV28; TRBD1 might be the D (5 bases). CDR1 and CDR2 from the germline V gene are MDHEN and SYDVKM. The CDR3 contains 15 residues. The V gene lost 1 base and the J gene lost 3 bases, with 10 bases spanning the gap. CDR3 sequence: CASSLYGRVNQPQHF. The DNA for the CDR3 is TGTGCCAGCAGTTTATACGGCAGGGTCAATCAGCCCCAGCATTTT.

The chain recombines TRBV6-5 with TRBJ1-3; TRBD1 agrees at 7 bases. This CDR3 has 14 residues. The germline gives CDR1 MNHEY, CDR2 SVGAGI. Germline trimming cut 6 bases from V and 4 bases from J; bases unmatched to any gene: 6. The CDR3 loop is CASRGGTAGNTIYF. The CDR3 coding sequence is TGTGCCAGCAGAGGAGGGACAGCCGGAAACACCATATATTTT.

This rearrangement joins TRBV27 to TRBJ1-1, with 7 bases aligning to TRBD1. The CDR3 has 16 residues. Germline V gene sequence: CDR1 MNHEY, CDR2 SMNVEV (reference sequence). The V gene end was trimmed by 6 bases and the J gene end by 4 bases; junction bases not matched to a gene: 14. In DNA form, the CDR3 reads TGTGCCAGCAGGACCCGGGCAGGGGGACCGAGCACTGAAGCTTTCTTT. Protein product: CASRTRAGGPSTEAFF.

Remarks on this clone: The same CDR3 is also encoded by other DNA sequences in this sample. V usage is TRBV24-1 and J usage is TRBJ2-7; TRBD1 is a possible D gene (6 bases). The V gene's germline CDR1 is KGHDR and CDR2 SFDVKD. This CDR3 has 15 amino acids. The ends were cut back, 4 bases at V and 2 bases at J, with 14 bases in the middle. In DNA form, the CDR3 reads TGTGCCACCAGTGACCCGAGAGACAGGACCTACGAGCAGTACTTC. This sequence encodes CATSDPRDRTYEQYF.